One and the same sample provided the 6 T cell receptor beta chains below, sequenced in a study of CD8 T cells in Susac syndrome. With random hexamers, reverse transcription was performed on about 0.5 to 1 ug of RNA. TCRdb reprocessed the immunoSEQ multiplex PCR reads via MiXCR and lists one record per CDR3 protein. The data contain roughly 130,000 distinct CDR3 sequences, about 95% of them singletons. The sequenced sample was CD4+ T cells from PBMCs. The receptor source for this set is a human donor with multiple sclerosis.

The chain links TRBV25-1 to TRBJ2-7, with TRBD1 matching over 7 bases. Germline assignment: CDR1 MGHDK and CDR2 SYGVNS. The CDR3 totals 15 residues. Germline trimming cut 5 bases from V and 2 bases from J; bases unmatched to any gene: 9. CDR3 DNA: TGTGCCAGCAGTCACTCACAGGGGATCACCTACGAGCAGTACTTC. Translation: CASSHSQGITYEQYF.

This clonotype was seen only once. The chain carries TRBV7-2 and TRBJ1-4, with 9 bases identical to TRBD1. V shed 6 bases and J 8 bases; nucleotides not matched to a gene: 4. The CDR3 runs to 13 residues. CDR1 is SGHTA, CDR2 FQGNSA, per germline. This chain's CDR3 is CASRGTGREKLFF. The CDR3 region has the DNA TGTGCCAGCAGAGGGACAGGGCGCGAAAAACTGTTTTTT.

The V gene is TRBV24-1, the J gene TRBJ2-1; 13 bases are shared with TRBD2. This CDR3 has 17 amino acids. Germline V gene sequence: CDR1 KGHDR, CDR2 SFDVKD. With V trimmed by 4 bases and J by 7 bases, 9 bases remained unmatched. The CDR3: CATSDLLAGGTGNEQFF. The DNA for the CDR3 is TGTGCCACCAGTGACCTACTAGCGGGAGGGACGGGAAATGAGCAGTTCTTC.

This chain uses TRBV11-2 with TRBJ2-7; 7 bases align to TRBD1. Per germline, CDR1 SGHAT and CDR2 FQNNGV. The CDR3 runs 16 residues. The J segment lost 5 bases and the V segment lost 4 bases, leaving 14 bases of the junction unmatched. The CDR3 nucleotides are TGTGCCAGCAGCTCATCGACGGGACAGCGACACCACGAGCAGTACTTC. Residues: CASSSSTGQRHHEQYF.

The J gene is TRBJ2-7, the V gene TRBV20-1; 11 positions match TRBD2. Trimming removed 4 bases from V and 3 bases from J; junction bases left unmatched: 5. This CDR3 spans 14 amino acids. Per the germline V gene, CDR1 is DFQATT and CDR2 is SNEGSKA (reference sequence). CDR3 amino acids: CSAIRLAGIYEQYF. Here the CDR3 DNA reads TGCAGTGCTATAAGACTAGCGGGAATCTACGAGCAGTACTTC.

CDR3 nucleotide sequence: TGTGCCAGCAGCTTACAGGGTCTGAGCACAGATACGCAGTATTTT. Its translation is CASSLQGLSTDTQYF. This chain uses TRBV7-7 with TRBJ2-3; D perhaps matches TRBD1 (5 bases). Deletions cut 2 bases from V and 0 bases from J, with 9 bases between. Germline lookup yields CDR1 SSHAT and CDR2 FNYEAQ (reference sequence). The CDR3 spans 15 residues.